This T cell receptor beta chain was identified in a study of blood T cell repertoires in COVID-19. Study details: Material from acute and convalescent COVID-19 was sourced from the United States, Italy and Spain. T cells, B-cell-depleted T cells, or PBMCs supplied cDNA or gDNA.

This CDR3 has 14 residues. Trimming removed 4 bases at V and 0 bases at J, with 8 bases between. Germline V gene lookup returns CDR1 SGHNT and CDR2 YYREEE (reference sequence). Sequencing used immunoSEQ multiplex PCR; TCRdb keeps in-frame clones, though not all of them. The table shows about 120,000 clones, with about four fifths occurring only once. This chain uses TRBV5-4 with TRBJ2-4; D is uncertain. The sequencing sample was made of peripheral blood. The source of this sequence is a man in his 60s with active or convalescent COVID-19. CDR3 amino acids: CASSLDGAKNIQYF. For the CDR3, the DNA is TGTGCCAGCAGCCTGGACGGAGCCAAAAACATTCAGTACTTC.